A single sample is the source of the 2 T cell receptor beta chains below, sequenced in a study of OX40 agonist ivuxolimab in advanced cancers. Generated by immunoSEQ multiplex PCR, the TCRdb table keeps only in-frame clones and is missing some. The sample records more than 65,000 clones, under 90% being singletons. The sequencing used CD4+ or CD8+ T cells sorted from blood, collected in a trial of the OX40 agonist ivuxolimab. These receptors came from an adult with an advanced solid tumor such as melanoma, head and neck, liver or kidney cancer.

The V call is TRBV7-6, the J call TRBJ1-1, with 12 bases aligning to TRBD1. Trimming removed 6 bases from V and 13 bases from J; junction bases left unmatched: 15. The CDR3 is 15 amino acids. The germline CDR1 and CDR2 sequences are SGHVS and FNYEAQ. CDR3 loop: CASRLTGTGGALDFF. The DNA for the CDR3 is TGTGCCAGCAGGTTGACCGGGACAGGGGGCGCTTTGGATTTCTTT.

This clone was observed a few times. The chain couples TRBV2 to TRBJ1-6; D may be TRBD1 (5 bases). The CDR3 consists of 14 residues. In germline, CDR1 is SNHLY, CDR2 FYNNEI. Between the trimmed V and J ends, which lost 4 bases and 9 bases, there was a span of 13 bases. The CDR3 nucleotides are TGTGCCAGCAGTGCCGGGGGTTTCGGTTCACCCCTCCACTTT. Translation: CASSAGGFGSPLHF.